This TCR beta chain was sequenced during a study of T-cell reconstitution after alpha-beta-depleted transplantation in children. Study-wide findings and caveats: Newly made T cells mostly supplied T-cell counts and diversity one year after transplant.

A note on this clonotype: The antigen is not known.

The CDR3 sequence is 15 residues long. Germline values: CDR1 MDHEN, CDR2 SYDVKM. V lost 5 bases and J 0 bases, leaving 14 bases between the germline ends. Unique molecular identifiers were built into the TCRbeta library. MiXCR was run by TCRdb on the PCR reads, yielding one entry per CDR3 protein. Found here are about 300,000 distinct CDR3 sequences, around 10% of them singletons; the top ten hold roughly 7.1%. The chain has TRBV28 and TRBJ2-7; D possibly corresponds to TRBD2 (6 bases). The source was PBMCs, collected before TCRalphabeta/CD19-depleted stem cell transplant. The sequence was obtained from a boy under two years old with acute myeloid leukemia, due to receive a stem cell transplant. The DNA of the CDR3 is TGTGCCAGCAGTAGGGTTAGGGAGGCCTCCTACGAGCAGTACTTC. Translating gives CASSRVREASYEQYF. Variable domain in full (rest from reference TRBV28 and TRBJ2-7): DVKVTQSSRYLVKRTGEKVFLECVQDMDHENMFWYRQDPGLGLRLIYFSYDVKMKEKGDIPEGYSVSREKKERFSLILESASTNQTSMYLCASSRVREASYEQYFGPGTRLTVT.